This entry lists 12 T cell receptor beta chains sequenced from one sample in a study of blood T cell repertoires in COVID-19. Profiling relied on immunoSEQ multiplex PCR, and the TCRdb table lists in-frame clones only, not all of them. The profile shows about 150,000 clones, about nine tenths of them singletons. The sequencing input was peripheral blood. These TCRs come from an elderly man with acute or convalescent COVID-19.

The chain couples TRBV4-1 to TRBJ2-1; 8 bases fit TRBD2. The V and J ends lost 1 base and 7 bases, in that order; junction bases with no gene match: 9. This CDR3 is 16 amino acids long. Germline V gives CDR1 MGHRA, CDR2 YSYEKL. The CDR3 region has the DNA TGCGCCAGCAGCCAAGCCGGGGCGGGAGGTCGGAATGAGCAGTTCTTC. Protein product: CASSQAGAGGRNEQFF.

This clone was recorded only once. The chain carries TRBV2 and TRBJ1-2; D possibly corresponds to TRBD1 (6 bases). Trimming removed 8 bases at V and 3 bases at J, with 13 bases between. The CDR3 runs 13 residues. Germline lookup yields CDR1 SNHLY and CDR2 FYNNEI. CDR3 DNA sequence: TGTGCCAGCTGTTTACAGGGCGACTATGGCTACACCTTC. Amino acids: CASCLQGDYGYTF.

CDR3 loop: CASSQGLGSYNEQFF. Written as DNA, the CDR3 is TGCGCCAGCAGCCAAGGACTGGGGTCCTACAATGAGCAGTTCTTC. V usage is TRBV5-1 and J usage is TRBJ2-1; TRBD2 might be the D (5 bases). CDR1 is SGHRS and CDR2 is YFSETQ in the germline V gene. The CDR3 extends over 15 amino acids. The V gene lost 4 bases and the J gene lost 1 base, with 12 bases spanning the gap.

V and J are TRBV5-1 and TRBJ1-2, with a possible D match to TRBD1 (6 bases). Deletions cut 0 bases from V and 8 bases from J, with 14 bases between. The CDR3 consists of 14 residues. Germline CDR1 SGHRS, CDR2 YFSETQ. CDR3 residues: CASSLAVQGDGYTF. For the CDR3, the DNA is TGCGCCAGCAGCTTGGCGGTACAGGGCGACGGCTACACCTTC.

This chain connects TRBV18 to TRBJ2-2, with D hard to call. The CDR3 has 12 amino acids. In germline, CDR1 is KGHSH, CDR2 LQKENI. Trimming cost V 9 bases and J 5 bases, with 10 bases left between them. The CDR3 DNA sequence: TGTGCCAGTAAACCCGGGACCGGGGAGCTGTTTTTT. This sequence encodes CASKPGTGELFF.

The J gene is TRBJ2-3, the V gene TRBV7-6, with 8 bases aligning to TRBD2. V was clipped by 3 bases and J by 2 bases; unmatched bases: 4. Per the germline V gene, CDR1 is SGHVS and CDR2 is FNYEAQ. CDR3 length: 15 amino acids. CDR3: CASSLRTSPTDTQYF. Here the CDR3 DNA reads TGTGCCAGCAGCTTGAGGACTAGCCCCACAGATACGCAGTATTTT.

The chain recombines TRBV10-3 with TRBJ1-2, with 7 bases aligning to TRBD1. CDR3 size: 12 residues. V lost 7 bases and J lost 4; bases outside the gene matches: 3. Per germline, CDR1 ENHRY and CDR2 SYGVKD. This chain's CDR3 is CAIKGTVYGYTF. The CDR3 nucleotides are TGTGCCATCAAGGGGACAGTCTATGGCTACACCTTC.

The sample holds one count of this clone. This chain connects TRBV6-1 to TRBJ1-1, with a tentative D call TRBD1 (6 bases). CDR1 is MNHNS and CDR2 is SASEGT in the germline V gene. With 3 bases removed from V and 6 bases from J, the gap between germline ends came to 8 bases. The length of the CDR3 is 12 residues. The CDR3 DNA sequence: TGTGCCAGCAGTGACAGGGGCTCTGAAGCTTTCTTT. It specifies CASSDRGSEAFF.

The chain joins TRBV10-3 to TRBJ1-1; 9 bases are a match to TRBD1. Germline CDR1 and CDR2: ENHRY and SYGVKD. The V segment lost 7 bases and the J segment 5 bases; nucleotides outside the gene matches: 5. There are 13 residues in the CDR3. Here the CDR3 DNA reads TGTGCCATCAAGGGGACAGGGCTTACTGAAGCTTTCTTT. It is translated as CAIKGTGLTEAFF.

The V call is TRBV19, the J call TRBJ2-3; TRBD2 aligns across 15 bases. Trimming took 3 bases from V and 6 from J; bases not matched to a gene: 7. Germline V gene data show CDR1 as LNHDA and CDR2 as SQIVND (reference sequence). This CDR3 comprises 17 residues. The CDR3: CASSIGTSGGIADTQYF. The DNA for the CDR3 is TGTGCCAGTAGTATCGGGACTAGCGGGGGGATCGCGGATACGCAGTATTTT.

The chain couples TRBV5-1 to TRBJ1-1, with D perhaps matching TRBD1 (5 bases). V was cut by 0 bases and J by 5 bases, with 8 bases left in between. The CDR3 runs 13 residues. Germline CDR1 and CDR2: SGHRS and YFSETQ. This CDR3 is CASSLGGSTEAFF. The DNA of the CDR3 is TGCGCCAGCAGCTTGGGGGGCTCGACTGAAGCTTTCTTT.

The CDR3 bases are TGTGCCAGCAGCCGACAGGGGACCTGGAAACTGTTTTTT. It specifies CASSRQGTWKLFF. This chain connects TRBV14 to TRBJ1-4, with TRBD1 matching 8 bases. V lost 4 bases, J lost 11 bases, and 6 bases stayed unmatched. The CDR3 has 13 residues. CDR1 and CDR2 from the germline V gene are SGHDN and FVKESK.